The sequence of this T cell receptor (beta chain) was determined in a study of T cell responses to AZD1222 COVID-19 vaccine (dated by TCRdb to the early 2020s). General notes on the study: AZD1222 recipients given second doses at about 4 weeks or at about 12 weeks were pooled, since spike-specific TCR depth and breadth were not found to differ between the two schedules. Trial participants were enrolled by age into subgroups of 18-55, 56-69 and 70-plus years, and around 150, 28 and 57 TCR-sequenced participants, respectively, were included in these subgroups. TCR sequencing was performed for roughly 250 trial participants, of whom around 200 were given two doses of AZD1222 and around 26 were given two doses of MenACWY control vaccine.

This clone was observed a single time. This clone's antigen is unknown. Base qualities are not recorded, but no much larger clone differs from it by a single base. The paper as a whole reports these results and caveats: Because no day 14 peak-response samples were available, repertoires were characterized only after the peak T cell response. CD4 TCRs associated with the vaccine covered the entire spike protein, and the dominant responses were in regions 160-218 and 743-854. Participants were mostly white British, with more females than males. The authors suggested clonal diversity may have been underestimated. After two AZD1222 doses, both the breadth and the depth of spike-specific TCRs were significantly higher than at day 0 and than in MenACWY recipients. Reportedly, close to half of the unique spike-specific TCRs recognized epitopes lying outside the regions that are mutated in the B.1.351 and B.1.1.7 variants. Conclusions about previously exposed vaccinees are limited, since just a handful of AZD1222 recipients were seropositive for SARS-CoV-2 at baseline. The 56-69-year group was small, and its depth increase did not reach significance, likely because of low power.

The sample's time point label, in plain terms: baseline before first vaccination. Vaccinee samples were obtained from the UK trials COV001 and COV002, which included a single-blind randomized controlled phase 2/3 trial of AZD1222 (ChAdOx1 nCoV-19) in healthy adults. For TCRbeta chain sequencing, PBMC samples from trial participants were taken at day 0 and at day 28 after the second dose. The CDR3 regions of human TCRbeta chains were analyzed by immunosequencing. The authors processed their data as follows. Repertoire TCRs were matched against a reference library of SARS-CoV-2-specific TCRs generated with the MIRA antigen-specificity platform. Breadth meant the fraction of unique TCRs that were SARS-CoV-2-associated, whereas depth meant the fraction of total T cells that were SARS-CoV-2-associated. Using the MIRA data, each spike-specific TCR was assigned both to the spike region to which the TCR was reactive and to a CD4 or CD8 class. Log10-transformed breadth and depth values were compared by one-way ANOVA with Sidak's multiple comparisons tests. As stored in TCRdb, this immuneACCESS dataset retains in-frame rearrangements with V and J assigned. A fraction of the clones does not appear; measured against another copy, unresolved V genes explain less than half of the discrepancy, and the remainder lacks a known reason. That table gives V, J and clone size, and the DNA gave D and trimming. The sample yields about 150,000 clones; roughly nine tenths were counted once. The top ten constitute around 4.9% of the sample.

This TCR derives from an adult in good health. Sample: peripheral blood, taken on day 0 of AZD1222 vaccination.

The CDR3 has the sequence CASSGRRGGTEAFF. The bases read TGCGCCAGCAGCGGAAGACGTGGGGGCACTGAAGCTTTCTTT. In this chain, TRBV5-1 is recombined with TRBJ1-1, and possibly TRBD1, on 5 matching bases. The CDR1 and CDR2 encoded by the germline V gene are SGHRS and YFSETQ. From the cysteine through the phenylalanine, the CDR3 covers 14 amino acids. Of all the DNA, just the CDR3 is kept, 42 bases in frame from base 1. V is pared back by 4 bases and J by 4 bases, with 14 bases lying between the germline termini.